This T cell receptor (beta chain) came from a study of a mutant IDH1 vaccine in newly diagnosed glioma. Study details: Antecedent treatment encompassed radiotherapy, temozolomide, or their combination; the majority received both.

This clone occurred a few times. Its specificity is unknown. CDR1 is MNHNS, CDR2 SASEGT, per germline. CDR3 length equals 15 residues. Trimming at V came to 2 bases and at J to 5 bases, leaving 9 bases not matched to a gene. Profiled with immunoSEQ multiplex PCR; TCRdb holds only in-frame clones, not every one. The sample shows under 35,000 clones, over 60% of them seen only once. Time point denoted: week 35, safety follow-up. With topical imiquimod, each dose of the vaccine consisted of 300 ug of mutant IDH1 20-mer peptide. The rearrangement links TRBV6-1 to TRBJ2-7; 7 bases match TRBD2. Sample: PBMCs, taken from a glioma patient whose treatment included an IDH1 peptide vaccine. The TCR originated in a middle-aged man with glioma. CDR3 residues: CASSESVGAGDEQYF. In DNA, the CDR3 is TGTGCCAGCAGTGAATCGGTCGGGGCGGGGGACGAGCAGTACTTC.